This TCR beta chain was identified during a study of human T cells and chemical hapten exposure. The time point here: pre-sensitization, week 0. As to treatment: therapeutic diphenylcyclopropenone sensitization with weekly scalp DPC. Blood was drawn before each patch test was applied. Those who donated were patients with alopecia, 18 to 70 years of age, and suitable for DPC. This CDR3 has 15 amino acids. Trimming removed 6 bases at V and 4 bases at J, with 18 bases between. This clonotype was detected many times. Single cDNA molecules in the library carried unique molecular identifiers attached during preparation. Study processing details: Between about 23,224 and 700,000 TCRs appeared in each sample, and the median stood at roughly 100,000. TCRdb re-derived calls from the RACE reads in MiXCR, one entry per CDR3 protein. In this record, the V and J calls reflect TCRdb's handling and not the investigators' own analysis. Of 300,000 to 450,000 distinct CDR3 sequences in the sample, 4.5% to 5.5% were seen once.

The sample was whole blood, taken in connection with sensitization to the hapten diphenylcyclopropenone (DPC). This receptor was identified in a woman younger than 30 with alopecia areata. Some clones in this sample may be carry-over from other donors' samples. V gene TRBV12-3 or TRBV12-4 combines with J gene TRBJ1-2, with unresolved D. The CDR3 coding sequence is TGTGCCAGCAGCATTCTCCAACGAATAGCCTATGGCTACACCTTC. Translating gives CASSILQRIAYGYTF.